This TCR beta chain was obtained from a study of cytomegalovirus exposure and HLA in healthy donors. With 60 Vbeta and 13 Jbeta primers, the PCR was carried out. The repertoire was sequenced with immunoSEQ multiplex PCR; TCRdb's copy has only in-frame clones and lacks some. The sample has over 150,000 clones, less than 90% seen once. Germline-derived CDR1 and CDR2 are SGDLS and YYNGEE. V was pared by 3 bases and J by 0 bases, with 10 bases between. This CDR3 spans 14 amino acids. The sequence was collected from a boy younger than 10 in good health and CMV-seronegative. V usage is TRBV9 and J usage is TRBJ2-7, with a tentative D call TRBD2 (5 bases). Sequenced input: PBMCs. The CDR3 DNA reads TGTGCCAGCAGCGCGGACTCATCCTCCTACGAGCAGTACTTC. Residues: CASSADSSSYEQYF.